These T cell receptor beta chains were read from a single sample in a study of blood T cell repertoires in COVID-19. TCRdb's table, derived via immunoSEQ multiplex PCR, lists solely in-frame clones and lacks some. The sample yields some 68,000 clones, about 86% seen once. What was sequenced was peripheral blood. The receptors originated from a man aged 65 to 79 with acute or convalescent COVID-19. CDR3s include the opening cysteine and the closing phenylalanine or tryptophan. The order of the fields is CDR3 protein, CDR3 DNA, V gene, D gene, clone size, J gene. D genes are given only for firm matches. Clone size is not always given. Where it is, it says once, few, many or a class for expanded clones.

CDR3 protein: CASSSGGNQPQHF
CDR3 DNA: TGTGCCAGTTCGTCAGGGGGCAATCAGCCCCAGCATTTT
V gene: TRBV19
D gene: NA
clone size: once
J gene: TRBJ1-5

CDR3 protein: CASSRDRPIFGGYTF
CDR3 DNA: TGCGCCAGCAGCAGGGACAGGCCGATATTTGGTGGCTACACCTTC
V gene: TRBV5-1
D gene: TRBD1
clone size: NA
J gene: TRBJ1-2

CDR3 protein: CASSIVGTGFQPQHF
CDR3 DNA: TGTGCCAGTAGTATAGTTGGGACAGGGTTTCAGCCCCAGCATTTT
V gene: TRBV19
D gene: TRBD1
clone size: NA
J gene: TRBJ1-5

CDR3 protein: CASSRGMNTEAFF
CDR3 DNA: TGTGCCAGCAGCAGGGGGATGAACACTGAAGCTTTCTTT
V gene: TRBV5-5
D gene: NA
clone size: NA
J gene: TRBJ1-1

CDR3 protein: CAWSPPEVGAGTYEQYF
CDR3 DNA: TGTGCCTGGAGTCCCCCGGAAGTCGGGGCGGGGACCTACGAGCAGTACTTC
V gene: TRBV30
D gene: NA
clone size: NA
J gene: TRBJ2-7

CDR3 protein: CASRRDRGNTGELFF
CDR3 DNA: TGCGCCAGCAGACGAGACAGGGGTAACACCGGGGAGCTGTTTTTT
V gene: TRBV5-1
D gene: TRBD1
clone size: NA
J gene: TRBJ2-2

CDR3 protein: CASNRRATGTDTQYF
CDR3 DNA: TGTGCCAGCAACCGGAGGGCAACGGGCACAGATACGCAGTATTTT
V gene: TRBV9
D gene: NA
clone size: NA
J gene: TRBJ2-3

CDR3 protein: CASRARWTGGSPLHF
CDR3 DNA: TGTGCCAGCAGAGCTCGATGGACAGGGGGCTCACCCCTCCACTTT
V gene: TRBV6-5
D gene: TRBD1
clone size: few
J gene: TRBJ1-6

CDR3 protein: CASSPGTSENNEQFF
CDR3 DNA: TGTGCCAGCAGCCCCGGGACTAGCGAAAACAATGAGCAGTTCTTC
V gene: TRBV11-3
D gene: TRBD2
clone size: NA
J gene: TRBJ2-1

CDR3 protein: CSVESNNRGIEQFF
CDR3 DNA: TGCAGCGTTGAAAGCAATAACAGGGGGATTGAGCAGTTCTTC
V gene: TRBV29-1
D gene: TRBD1
clone size: NA
J gene: TRBJ2-1

CDR3 protein: CASSLGQDRSGNTIYF
CDR3 DNA: TGTGCCAGCAGCTTGGGACAGGACCGCTCTGGAAACACCATATATTTT
V gene: TRBV5-4
D gene: NA
clone size: once
J gene: TRBJ1-3

CDR3 protein: CASSLREDTGELFF
CDR3 DNA: TGTGCCAGCAGTTTGCGAGAGGACACCGGGGAGCTGTTTTTT
V gene: TRBV27
D gene: NA
clone size: NA
J gene: TRBJ2-2

CDR3 protein: CASSNVAGYEQYF
CDR3 DNA: TGTGCCAGTAGTAACGTAGCGGGGTACGAGCAGTACTTC
V gene: TRBV19
D gene: TRBD2
clone size: NA
J gene: TRBJ2-7

CDR3 protein: CATSDSGSGSRETQYF
CDR3 DNA: TGTGCCACCAGTGATTCTGGTAGCGGGAGCAGAGAGACCCAGTACTTC
V gene: TRBV24-1
D gene: TRBD2
clone size: NA
J gene: TRBJ2-5

CDR3 protein: CASSFPGQPVNEKLFF
CDR3 DNA: TGTGCCAGCAGTTTCCCCGGACAGCCGGTAAACGAAAAACTGTTTTTT
V gene: TRBV28
D gene: NA
clone size: NA
J gene: TRBJ1-4

CDR3 protein: CASSSTTDEQYF
CDR3 DNA: TGCGCCAGCAGCTCCACTACGGACGAGCAGTACTTC
V gene: TRBV5-1
D gene: NA
clone size: NA
J gene: TRBJ2-7

CDR3 protein: CASSLGTGVFYEQYF
CDR3 DNA: TGTGCCAGCTCACTGGGGACAGGAGTCTTCTACGAGCAGTACTTC
V gene: TRBV18
D gene: TRBD1
clone size: NA
J gene: TRBJ2-7

CDR3 protein: CASSIRTGGYEQYF
CDR3 DNA: TGTGCCAGCAGTATCCGGACAGGGGGCTACGAGCAGTACTTC
V gene: TRBV27
D gene: TRBD1
clone size: NA
J gene: TRBJ2-7